These T cell receptor beta chains were read from a single sample in a study of T cells in Graves' hyperthyroidism and ophthalmopathy. TCRdb processed the multiplex PCR reads anew with MiXCR; each CDR3 protein has one entry. The table lists 350,000 to 400,000 distinct CDR3 sequences, about 15% of them singletons. The specimen was blood. The receptors were gathered from a woman aged 25 to 39 with Graves' hyperthyroidism. CDR3s include the opening cysteine and the closing phenylalanine or tryptophan. The D gene is left open where the match is weak. The listing skips clone size in some rows; elsewhere it reads once, few, many or a size class.

CDR3 | DNA | D | J | size | V
CASSPRSSDDTEAFF | TGTGCCAGCTCACCAAGGAGCTCTGATGACACTGAAGCTTTCTTT | - | TRBJ1-1 | many | TRBV18
CASSPGTSGRTGEQFF | TGTGCCAGCAGTCCGGGGACTAGCGGTAGAACGGGTGAGCAGTTCTTC | TRBD2 | TRBJ2-1 | many | TRBV28
CASSSRTIQETQYF | TGTGCCAGCAGCTCGAGGACAATTCAAGAGACCCAGTACTTC | - | TRBJ2-5 | few | TRBV7-9
CASSPPSLSKETQYF | TGTGCCAGCTCACCACCGTCGCTCAGTAAAGAGACCCAGTACTTC | - | TRBJ2-5 | many | TRBV18
CSVGSVESSYEQYF | TGCAGCGTGGGGTCGGTCGAGTCCTCCTACGAGCAGTACTTC | - | TRBJ2-7 | - | TRBV29-1
CASSLGSRAAEQYF | TGTGCCAGCAGCTTGGGAAGTCGGGCGGCCGAGCAGTACTTC | - | TRBJ2-7 | many | TRBV7-8
CASRAQGTGELFF | TGTGCCAGCAGAGCACAGGGTACCGGGGAGCTGTTTTTT | - | TRBJ2-2 | - | TRBV6-1
CASSRTSGLGGSYEQYF | TGCGCCAGCAGCAGGACTAGCGGGTTGGGCGGGTCCTACGAGCAGTACTTC | TRBD2 | TRBJ2-7 | few | TRBV5-1
CASSLAGRTGGDEQFF | TGTGCCAGCAGCTTAGCGGGGCGAACGGGAGGGGATGAGCAGTTCTTC | TRBD2 | TRBJ2-1 | many | TRBV7-9
CASSFGERTDTQYF | TGTGCCAGCAGCTTTGGCGAGAGGACAGATACGCAGTATTTT | - | TRBJ2-3 | many | TRBV7-9
CASRRYQETQYF | TGTGCCTCTCGGAGGTACCAAGAGACCCAGTACTTC | - | TRBJ2-5 | - | TRBV12-3/TRBV12-4
CAWSPPLIGPQHF | TGTGCCTGGAGTCCTCCTCTAATCGGGCCCCAGCATTTT | - | TRBJ1-5 | - | TRBV30
CASSLEQDRGGEQYF | TGTGCCAGCAGCTTAGAACAGGACAGGGGAGGCGAGCAGTACTTC | TRBD1 | TRBJ2-7 | few | TRBV7-9
CASILLGLPGIGGEQFF | TGTGCCAGCATCCTCCTGGGGCTACCCGGGATAGGGGGTGAGCAGTTCTTC | - | TRBJ2-1 | many | TRBV6-1
CASRDGLAGVETQYF | TGTGCCAGCAGAGATGGACTAGCGGGAGTGGAGACCCAGTACTTC | TRBD2 | TRBJ2-5 | - | TRBV27
CASSQRAYNEQFF | TGTGCCAGCAGCCAGAGGGCGTACAATGAGCAGTTCTTC | - | TRBJ2-1 | few | TRBV3-1
CASSLTGGGGPQHF | TGTGCCAGCAGTCTTACAGGGGGGGGTGGGCCCCAGCATTTT | TRBD1 | TRBJ1-5 | many | TRBV28
CATSSGTSGRARTGELFF | TGTGCCACCTCCTCCGGGACTAGCGGGAGGGCTAGGACCGGGGAGCTGTTTTTT | TRBD2 | TRBJ2-2 | - | TRBV24-1
CSASRQLLNTEAFF | TGCAGTGCTAGTAGGCAGCTCCTGAACACTGAAGCTTTCTTT | - | TRBJ1-1 | - | TRBV20-1
CASSPRAAANEQFF | TGTGCCAGCTCCCCAAGGGCGGCCGCCAATGAGCAGTTCTTC | - | TRBJ2-1 | - | TRBV18
CASSGQNTEAFF | TGTGCCAGCAGCGGACAGAACACTGAAGCTTTCTTT | - | TRBJ1-1 | many | TRBV2
CASSPLGQKAYEQYF | TGTGCCAGCAGTCCCCTGGGGCAGAAGGCCTACGAGCAGTACTTC | - | TRBJ2-7 | - | TRBV6-1
CAWSVLNGKYGYTF | TGTGCCTGGAGTGTACTGAACGGGAAGTATGGCTACACCTTC | - | TRBJ1-2 | many | TRBV30
CASSVGFEAGELFF | TGTGCCAGCAGCGTAGGTTTCGAAGCCGGGGAGCTGTTTTTT | - | TRBJ2-2 | once | TRBV9
CASSIQTLGNTEAFF | TGTGCCAGTAGCATACAAACTCTGGGCAACACTGAAGCTTTCTTT | - | TRBJ1-1 | few | TRBV19
CASSESSANEQFF | TGCGCCAGCAGTGAGAGCTCAGCAAATGAGCAGTTCTTC | - | TRBJ2-1 | many | TRBV10-1
CSATFRGVATDTQYF | TGCAGTGCTACCTTCAGGGGGGTAGCTACAGATACGCAGTATTTT | - | TRBJ2-3 | many | TRBV20-1
CASSLGGRTPEAFF | TGTGCCAGCAGCCTCGGGGGCAGGACTCCTGAAGCTTTCTTT | - | TRBJ1-1 | many | TRBV11-2
CASSRASGLAVYNEQFF | TGTGCCAGCAGTAGAGCCTCGGGACTAGCAGTTTACAATGAGCAGTTCTTC | TRBD2 | TRBJ2-1 | few | TRBV6-1
CASSPPSRYQETQYF | TGTGCCAGCAGCCCGCCAAGCAGGTACCAAGAGACCCAGTACTTC | - | TRBJ2-5 | many | TRBV11-2
CASSQTRNRGDEQFF | TGTGCCAGCAGCCAAACAAGAAACCGGGGGGATGAGCAGTTCTTC | TRBD2 | TRBJ2-1 | - | TRBV14
CSASPSSGAFYEQFF | TGCAGTGCTAGTCCCTCCAGCGGGGCGTTCTATGAGCAGTTCTTC | TRBD2 | TRBJ2-1 | - | TRBV20-1
CASSPRSRGGDEQFF | TGTGCCAGCAGCCCCCGAAGCAGGGGTGGCGATGAGCAGTTCTTC | - | TRBJ2-1 | - | TRBV7-6
CASSYPWTAYTEAFF | TGTGCCAGCAGTTACCCCTGGACAGCCTACACTGAAGCTTTCTTT | - | TRBJ1-1 | many | TRBV28
CASSQEGLAIDTQYF | TGTGCCAGCAGCCAAGAGGGACTAGCGATAGATACGCAGTATTTT | TRBD2 | TRBJ2-3 | many | TRBV3-1
CASSQHGMGQGAGELFF | TGTGCCAGCAGCCAACACGGCATGGGGCAGGGCGCAGGGGAGCTGTTTTTT | - | TRBJ2-2 | - | TRBV4-2
CASSLLMSRDWAVETQYF | TGTGCCAGCAGCTTACTCATGTCCCGGGACTGGGCCGTAGAGACCCAGTACTTC | - | TRBJ2-5 | few | TRBV3-1
CSARGTSGSREQFF | TGCAGTGCTAGAGGGACTAGCGGGAGTCGTGAGCAGTTCTTC | TRBD2 | TRBJ2-1 | few | TRBV20-1
CATSESRASGRARDTQYF | TGTGCCACCAGTGAGAGTAGGGCTAGCGGGAGAGCCCGGGATACGCAGTATTTT | TRBD2 | TRBJ2-3 | once | TRBV24-1
CASKGSKETQYF | TGTGCCAGCAAAGGTTCCAAAGAGACCCAGTACTTC | - | TRBJ2-5 | many | TRBV28
CATQLAVISYEQYF | TGTGCCACCCAACTAGCGGTAATCTCCTACGAGCAGTACTTC | TRBD2 | TRBJ2-7 | many | TRBV10-3
CASRFMSGRVNEQFF | TGTGCCAGCAGGTTCATGAGCGGGAGGGTCAATGAGCAGTTCTTC | TRBD2 | TRBJ2-1 | few | TRBV6-2/TRBV6-3
CASSLWGTGGEKLFF | TGTGCCAGCAGTTTGTGGGGGACAGGTGGGGAAAAACTGTTTTTT | TRBD1 | TRBJ1-4 | few | TRBV12-3/TRBV12-4
CASSSGQGETQYF | TGTGCCAGCAGCTCTGGACAGGGGGAGACCCAGTACTTC | TRBD1 | TRBJ2-5 | many | TRBV7-2
CASSYSRKETQYF | TGTGCCAGCAGTTACTCAAGGAAAGAGACCCAGTACTTC | - | TRBJ2-5 | - | TRBV6-5
CASSEGHYGYTF | TGTGCCAGCAGTGAAGGACATTATGGCTACACCTTC | - | TRBJ1-2 | once | TRBV6-1